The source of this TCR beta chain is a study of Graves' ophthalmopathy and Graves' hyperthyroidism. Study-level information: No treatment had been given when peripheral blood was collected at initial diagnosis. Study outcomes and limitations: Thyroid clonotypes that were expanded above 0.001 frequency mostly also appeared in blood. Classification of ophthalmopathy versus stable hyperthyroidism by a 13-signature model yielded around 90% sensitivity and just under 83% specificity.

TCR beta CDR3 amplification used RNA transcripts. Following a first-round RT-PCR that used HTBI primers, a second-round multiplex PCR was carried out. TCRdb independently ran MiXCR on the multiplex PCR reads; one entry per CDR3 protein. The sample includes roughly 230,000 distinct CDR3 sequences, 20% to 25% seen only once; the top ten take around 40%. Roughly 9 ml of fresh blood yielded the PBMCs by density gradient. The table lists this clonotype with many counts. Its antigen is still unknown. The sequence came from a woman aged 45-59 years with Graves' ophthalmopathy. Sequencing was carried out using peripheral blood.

CDR3 protein: CASSLGLSNTEAFF. The CDR3 DNA reads as TGTGCCAGCAGCTTAGGCCTGAGTAACACTGAAGCTTTCTTT. The genes are TRBV7-2 and TRBJ1-1; no clear D gene. Germline V lookup: CDR1 SGHTA, CDR2 FQGNSA. The CDR3 length is 14 residues. Between the trimmed V and J ends, which lost 1 base and 2 bases, there was a span of 8 bases.